The rows below give T cell receptor beta chains drawn from one sample of a study of graft-versus-host responses after intestinal transplantation. Sequencing was performed with immunoSEQ multiplex PCR; in TCRdb, only in-frame clones are kept and a portion is missing. Among tens of thousands of clones listed, 80% to 95% were seen once. The sequences come from bone marrow, collected almost 750 days after intestinal transplantation. The origin of the receptors is a human patient who received an intestinal transplant, so some T cells may come from the graft donor. Each CDR3 is given with its conserved first and last residue. A D gene is named only where the DNA matches it firmly. The listing skips clone size in some rows; elsewhere it reads once, few, many or a size class.

.,.,TRBJ2-7,TRBV16,TGTGCCAGCAGCCAATCCGGGGGTACCTACGAGCAGTACTTC,CASSQSGGTYEQYF
.,.,TRBJ2-7,TRBV12-5,TGTGCTAGTGGGGACCCGCAATACGAGCAGTACTTC,CASGDPQYEQYF
.,.,TRBJ2-2,TRBV11-3,TGTGCCAGCAGCCCTGGGGGGCCCACCGGGGAGCTGTTTTTT,CASSPGGPTGELFF
once,TRBD2,TRBJ2-1,TRBV11-2,TGTGCCAGCAGGTCTAGCGGGAGCCTCAATGAGCAGTTCTTC,CASRSSGSLNEQFF
.,.,TRBJ1-2,TRBV7-9,TGTGCCAGCAGCTTAGTTTCGCGGAAAGTGGGCTATGGCTACACCTTC,CASSLVSRKVGYGYTF
.,.,TRBJ2-7,TRBV6-5,TGTGCCAGCAGTTACGCGGGAAACTCCTACGAGCAGTACTTC,CASSYAGNSYEQYF
.,TRBD1,TRBJ2-3,TRBV6-5,TGTGCCAGCACCCCAGGACAGGGGTGGGCAGATACGCAGTATTTT,CASTPGQGWADTQYF
.,TRBD1,TRBJ2-7,TRBV27,TGTGCCAGCAGACGACAGGGGTCCTACGAGCAGTACTTC,CASRRQGSYEQYF
.,.,TRBJ1-6,TRBV5-6,TGTGCCAGCAGCGGGGCGGGGGACTCCTATAATTCACCCCTCCACTTT,CASSGAGDSYNSPLHF
.,.,TRBJ1-5,TRBV2,TGTGCCAGCAGGTCTAACCTTGCTAATCAGCCCCAGCATTTT,CASRSNLANQPQHF
.,.,TRBJ1-2,TRBV30,TGTGCCTGGAGTGTATGGCGGGAGGGCTACACCTTC,CAWSVWREGYTF
.,.,TRBJ1-5,TRBV28,TGTGCCAGCAGTTCGGCTTTAGGGCTAAGCAATCAGCCCCAGCATTTT,CASSSALGLSNQPQHF
.,.,TRBJ1-1,TRBV6-5,TGTGCCAGCAGGGCGGGTCACGGAGTTAACACTGAAGCTTTCTTT,CASRAGHGVNTEAFF
.,.,TRBJ2-4,TRBV11-1,TGTGCCAGCAGCGTTGGGTCGGCAACCAAAAACATTCAGTACTTC,CASSVGSATKNIQYF
.,TRBD2,TRBJ2-3,TRBV19,TGTGCCACTAGTACTGTAGAGGGAGAAGGCGGGAGACCCCCAGATACGCAGTATTTT,CATSTVEGEGGRPPDTQYF
.,.,TRBJ1-1,TRBV6-5,TGTGCCAGCAGTTACAGGACCGGAGGCACTGAAGCTTTCTTT,CASSYRTGGTEAFF
.,.,TRBJ2-7,TRBV7-9,TGTGCCAGCAGCTTAGATACAGGCCTACTCTCCTACGAGCAGTACTTC,CASSLDTGLLSYEQYF
.,.,TRBJ2-1,TRBV5-6,TGTGCCAGCAGCTTGGAGGGACCCGAGTACAATGAGCAGTTCTTC,CASSLEGPEYNEQFF
.,.,TRBJ1-2,TRBV6-1,TGTGCCAGCAGTGACGGGAGTACAGGGAGGCTCTATGGCTACACCTTC,CASSDGSTGRLYGYTF
.,.,TRBJ2-1,TRBV6-6,TGTGCCAGCAGCCTCCGGGGGAGCGGCTACAATGAGCAGTTCTTC,CASSLRGSGYNEQFF
once,TRBD2,TRBJ2-1,TRBV10-2,TGCGCCAGCAGTGGTCTAGCGGGAGGGCCCGTGGGCCACAATGAGCAGTTCTTC,CASSGLAGGPVGHNEQFF
.,.,TRBJ2-5,TRBV5-4,TGTGCCAGCAGCCGGGACATCCCCGAGACCCAGTACTTC,CASSRDIPETQYF
.,TRBD2,TRBJ2-7,TRBV10-2,TGCGCCAGCGTTCTAGCGGGGAGCCACGAGCAGTACTTC,CASVLAGSHEQYF
.,.,TRBJ2-1,TRBV6-5,TGTGCCAGCAGTTACTCGAGAGCATTTTACAATGAGCAGTTCTTC,CASSYSRAFYNEQFF
.,.,TRBJ2-7,TRBV19,TGTGCCAGTAGTGACCCAGGGGCAGCTGTTACCTACGAGCAGTACTTC,CASSDPGAAVTYEQYF
.,TRBD1,TRBJ1-1,TRBV27,TGTGCCAGCAGTTTACTGGGGACAGGGGGCGGCACTGAAGCTTTCTTT,CASSLLGTGGGTEAFF
once,.,TRBJ2-1,TRBV4-1,TGCGCCAGCAGCCAAGATTTGGACGGGGATGCCCCTATAGGGAATGAGCAGTTCTTC,CASSQDLDGDAPIGNEQFF
.,.,TRBJ1-2,TRBV6-6,TGTGCCAGCAGTTACTCGGGGAGGTTCTATGGCTACACCTTC,CASSYSGRFYGYTF
.,.,TRBJ2-3,TRBV9,TGTGCCAGCAGCCCGAGAGGCCGGGGTTTTACAGATACGCAGTATTTT,CASSPRGRGFTDTQYF
few,.,TRBJ1-1,TRBV19,TGTGCCACCAAGATTCTTCAGACGAACACTGAAGCTTTCTTT,CATKILQTNTEAFF
few,.,TRBJ2-2,TRBV6-4,TGTGCCAGCAGTGCTAGCGACACCGGGGAGCTGTTTTTT,CASSASDTGELFF
.,.,TRBJ1-3,TRBV19,TGTGCCAGTAGCCACGGGGTAGCCGGAAACACCATATATTTT,CASSHGVAGNTIYF
.,TRBD2,TRBJ2-7,TRBV7-9,TGTGCCAGCAGCCTTGGACTAGCGGGGCTCCACGAGCAGTACTTC,CASSLGLAGLHEQYF
.,.,TRBJ2-3,TRBV7-6,TGTGCCAGCAGCTTATTTGTCAGAGCTCCGGGGGGCACAGATACGCAGTATTTT,CASSLFVRAPGGTDTQYF
.,.,TRBJ1-1,TRBV5-1,TGCGCCAGCACGGGGGCCGGACTTGGGACTGAAGCTTTCTTT,CASTGAGLGTEAFF
.,.,TRBJ2-7,TRBV6-1,TGTGCCAGCAGTGTTCCCTTTGGGCAGGACTACGAGCAGTACTTC,CASSVPFGQDYEQYF
.,.,TRBJ1-3,TRBV6-1,TGTGCCACCAGGACTGAAGGAAACACCATATATTTT,CATRTEGNTIYF
.,.,TRBJ1-4,TRBV25-1,TGTGCCAGCAGTGCTAGGGTGTTTACTAATGAAAAACTGTTTTTT,CASSARVFTNEKLFF
.,.,TRBJ2-1,TRBV7-6,TGTGCCAGCAGCTTCCAGCCGGGCTCCTACAATGAGCAGTTCTTC,CASSFQPGSYNEQFF
.,TRBD2,TRBJ2-5,TRBV9,TGTGCCAGCAGCGGAGGTCTAGCGGGGGGCGCGGGGCAAGAGACCCAGTACTTC,CASSGGLAGGAGQETQYF
.,TRBD2,TRBJ2-3,TRBV6-4,TGTGCCAGCAGTAATTTCAGCGGGGGGGGCCCAGATACGCAGTATTTT,CASSNFSGGGPDTQYF
.,.,TRBJ1-5,TRBV7-9,TGTGCCAGCAGCCGGGACGGAAATCAGCCCCAGCATTTT,CASSRDGNQPQHF
.,.,TRBJ2-7,TRBV5-1,TGCGCCAGCAGCTGGGGCATTGGATACGAGCAGTACTTC,CASSWGIGYEQYF
.,.,TRBJ2-1,TRBV4-1,TGCGCCAGCAGCAGGCTAGCACACAATGAGCAGTTCTTC,CASSRLAHNEQFF
.,.,TRBJ1-2,TRBV21-1,TGTGCCAGCAGCATGATACCGGGGCCGTACAACTATGGCTACACCTTC,CASSMIPGPYNYGYTF
few,TRBD1,TRBJ2-7,TRBV19,TGTGCCAGTAGTACGGGACAGGGTCGGTACGAGCAGTACTTC,CASSTGQGRYEQYF
.,TRBD1,TRBJ1-3,TRBV5-1,TGCGCCAGCAGCGGGCGGACAGGGAGCTCTGGAAACACCATATATTTT,CASSGRTGSSGNTIYF